Following are 9 T cell receptor beta chains from one sample sequenced in a study of T-cell memory formation after mild COVID-19. Via MiXCR, TCRdb re-called the 5' RACE reads, giving one row per CDR3 protein. The sample includes approximately 100,000 distinct CDR3 sequences, 15% to 20% of them seen just once. Specimen: PBMCs or a T cell subset sorted from them (not recorded which). Source of these receptors: an adult woman who had mild COVID-19 (a few samples of this study predate the infection). Cell type and time point are not known.

This chain links TRBV6-2 or TRBV6-3 with TRBJ1-5, with D tentatively TRBD1 (6 bases). Trimming left V 5 bases short and J 3 bases short, with 14 bases between. CDR1 MNHEY and CDR2 SVGEGT come from the germline V gene. The CDR3 consists of 15 residues. The CDR3 DNA sequence: TGTGCCAGCAGTCATTATCACAGGGCCAATCAGCCCCAGCATTTT. Residues: CASSHYHRANQPQHF.

Many counts were recorded for this clonotype. This rearrangement joins TRBV7-2 to TRBJ2-5; D call uncertain. This CDR3 is 14 amino acids long. In germline, CDR1 is SGHTA, CDR2 FQGNSA. Trimming took off 3 bases at V and 5 bases at J, with 13 bases between the two ends. CDR3 sequence: CASSLADWRETQYF. The DNA of the CDR3 is TGTGCCAGCAGCTTGGCGGATTGGCGGGAGACCCAGTACTTC.

There are a few counts of this clonotype. This sequence joins TRBV7-2 and TRBJ2-4, with D possibly being TRBD1 (5 bases). The germline V and J ends were trimmed by 5 bases and 0 bases, with 14 bases remaining between them. The CDR3 has 16 residues. CDR1 is SGHTA and CDR2 is FQGNSA in the germline V gene. DNA of the CDR3: TGTGCCAGCAGCCCAGGGCCTAGTTTAGCCAAAAACATTCAGTACTTC. Encoded protein: CASSPGPSLAKNIQYF.

This clonotype appeared a few times. The chain links TRBV7-9 to TRBJ2-3; 12 bases line up with TRBD2. J was trimmed by 4 bases and V by 4 bases; bases with no gene match: 9. This CDR3 contains 17 residues. CDR1 SEHNR and CDR2 FQNEAQ come from the germline V gene (reference sequence). CDR3 amino acids: CASSSPTSGSPPDTQYF. The CDR3 DNA is TGTGCCAGCAGCTCCCCGACTAGCGGGAGTCCCCCAGATACGCAGTATTTT. Complete variable domain (other parts from reference TRBV7-9 and TRBJ2-3): DTGVSQNPRHKITKRGQNVTFRCDPISEHNRLYWYRQTLGQGPEFLTYFQNEAQLEKSRLLSDRFSAERPKGSFSTLEIQRTEQGDSAMYLCASSSPTSGSPPDTQYFGPGTRLTVL.

The chain joins TRBV11-2 to TRBJ2-2, with TRBD2 as a possible D gene (6 bases). Deletions cut 5 bases from V and 3 bases from J, with 19 bases between. The CDR3 spans 17 residues. Germline values: CDR1 SGHAT, CDR2 FQNNGV. CDR3 in amino acids: CASSLRLVIGYTGELFF. The DNA of the CDR3 is TGTGCCAGCAGCCTCAGACTAGTCATCGGGTACACCGGGGAGCTGTTTTTT.

This clonotype was counted a few times. The rearrangement joins TRBV5-6 to TRBJ2-7; D may correspond to TRBD1 or TRBD2 (5 bases each). The CDR3 is 12 residues long. The germline V gene has CDR1 SGHDT and CDR2 YYEEEE. The V end was cut by 6 bases, the J end by 5 bases, with 12 bases between. CDR3: CASTSGGNEQYF. The CDR3 DNA follows: TGTGCCAGCACCTCTGGGGGAAACGAGCAGTACTTC.

The chain carries TRBV12-3 or TRBV12-4 and TRBJ2-1, with 10 bases matching TRBD2. Germline trimming cut 4 bases from V and 8 bases from J; bases unmatched to any gene: 11. The CDR3 length is 16 residues. CDR3 nucleotide sequence: TGTGCCAGCAGTTCCGGGACTAGCGTGCAGGTCTATGAGCAGTTCTTC. This encodes CASSSGTSVQVYEQFF.

J is TRBJ2-5 and V is TRBV5-1; D ambiguous. Per germline, CDR1 SGHRS and CDR2 YFSETQ. This CDR3 region has 15 residues. V lost 0 bases and J lost 1, with 10 bases in between. The CDR3 coding sequence is TGCGCCAGCAGCTTGGCCCCCAGCACCCAAGAGACCCAGTACTTC. Amino acids: CASSLAPSTQETQYF.

The CDR3 protein is CSATAYEREVDEQFF. The CDR3 coding sequence is TGCAGTGCCACCGCGTATGAGCGGGAAGTTGATGAGCAGTTCTTC. V gene TRBV20-1 combines with J gene TRBJ2-1; the match to TRBD2 covers 7 bases. V dropped 6 bases and J dropped 8; count of bases not matched to a gene: 16. The CDR3 totals 15 residues. In germline, CDR1 is DFQATT, CDR2 SNEGSKA (reference sequence).